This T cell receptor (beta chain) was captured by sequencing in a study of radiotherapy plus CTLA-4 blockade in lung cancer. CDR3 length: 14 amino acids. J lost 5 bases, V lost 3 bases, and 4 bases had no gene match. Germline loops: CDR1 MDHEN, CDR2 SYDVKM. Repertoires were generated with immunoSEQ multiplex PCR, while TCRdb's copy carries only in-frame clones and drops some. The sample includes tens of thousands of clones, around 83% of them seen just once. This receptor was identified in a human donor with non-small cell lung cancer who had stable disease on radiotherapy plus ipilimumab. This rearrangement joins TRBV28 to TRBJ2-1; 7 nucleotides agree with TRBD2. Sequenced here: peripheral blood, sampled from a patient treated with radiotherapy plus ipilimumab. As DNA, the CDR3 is TGTGCCAGCAGTTTCCAGCGGGGACACAATGAGCAGTTCTTC. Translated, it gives CASSFQRGHNEQFF.